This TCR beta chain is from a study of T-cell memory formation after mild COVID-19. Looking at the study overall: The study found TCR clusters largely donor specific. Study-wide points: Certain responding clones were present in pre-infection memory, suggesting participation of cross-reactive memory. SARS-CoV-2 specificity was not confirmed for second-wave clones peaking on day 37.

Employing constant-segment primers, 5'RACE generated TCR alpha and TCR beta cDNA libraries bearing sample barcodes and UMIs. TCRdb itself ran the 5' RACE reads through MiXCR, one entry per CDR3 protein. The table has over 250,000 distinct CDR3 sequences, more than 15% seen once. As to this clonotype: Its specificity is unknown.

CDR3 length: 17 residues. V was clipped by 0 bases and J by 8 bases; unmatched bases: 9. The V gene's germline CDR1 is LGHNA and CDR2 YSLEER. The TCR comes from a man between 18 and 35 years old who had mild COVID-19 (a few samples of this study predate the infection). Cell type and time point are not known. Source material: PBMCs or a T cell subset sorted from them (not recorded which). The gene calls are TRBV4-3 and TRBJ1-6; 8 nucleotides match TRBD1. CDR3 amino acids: CASSQDRYQGAYSPLHF. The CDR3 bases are TGCGCCAGCAGCCAAGATAGGTATCAGGGGGCATATTCACCCCTCCACTTT.